The source of this T cell receptor beta chain is a study of identifying expanded T cells in peripheral blood. The study's findings and limits: Clone count variance between approximately two-week samples rose with total template count. About 1.2 clones differed between technical replicates, versus around 15 and 19 over time.

Profiling relied on immunoSEQ multiplex PCR, and the TCRdb table lists in-frame clones only, not all of them. The profile shows approximately 120,000 clones, roughly 84% of them singletons. Healthy donors had no documented immune events, such as infections, while sampled. This clone was seen only once. No antigen is known for it. Trimming took 6 bases from V and 2 from J; bases not matched to a gene: 7. Germline V gene data show CDR1 as MGHRA and CDR2 as YSYEKL. This CDR3 has 16 residues. The receptor was derived from a person aged 18 to 75 in good health. The chain uses TRBV4-1 and TRBJ2-3, with 11 bases identical to TRBD2. Sequencing was carried out using blood. CDR3 nucleotide sequence: TGCGCCAGCAGAGGACTAGCGGGCGCCAACACAGATACGCAGTATTTT. It is translated as CASRGLAGANTDTQYF.